This T cell receptor (beta chain) was profiled in a study of shared clonotypes between healthy human individuals. Looked up from germline, CDR1 is LNHDA and CDR2 is SQIVND (reference sequence). Deletions cut 1 base from V and 3 bases from J, with 7 bases between. CDR3 size: 13 residues. The split of CD4+ cells yielded CD45RA+ naive and CD45RA-negative memory subsets. An even split of each subset's genomic DNA across several immunoSEQ plates was performed. Data came from immunoSEQ multiplex PCR; TCRdb stores just in-frame clones and leaves some out. Of under 550,000 clones in the sample, almost 97% were seen once.

Material for sequencing was naive CD4+ T cells sorted from blood. Documented subset: CD45RA+ positively selected. This clonotype was sampled from a young woman in good health. The chain carries TRBV19 and TRBJ2-7; D may be TRBD1 (5 bases). The CDR3 DNA sequence: TGTGCCAGTAGTATAGTAACAGGCTACGAGCAGTACTTC. Its protein product is CASSIVTGYEQYF.